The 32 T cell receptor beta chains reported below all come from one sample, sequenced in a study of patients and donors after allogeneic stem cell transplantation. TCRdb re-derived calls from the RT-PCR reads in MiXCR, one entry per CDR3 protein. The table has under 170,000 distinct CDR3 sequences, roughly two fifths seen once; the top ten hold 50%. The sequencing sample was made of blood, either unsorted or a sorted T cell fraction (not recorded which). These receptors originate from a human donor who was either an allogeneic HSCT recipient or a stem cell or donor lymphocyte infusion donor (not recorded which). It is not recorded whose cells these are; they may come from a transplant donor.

CDR3 amino acids: CASSSQGYRGAATNEKLFF. The CDR3 DNA reads TGTGCCAGCAGTTCCCAGGGATACAGAGGGGCGGCAACTAATGAAAAACTGTTTTTT. This chain links TRBV6-5 with TRBJ1-4; the D gene is possibly TRBD1 (5 bases). The germline V gene has CDR1 MNHEY and CDR2 SVGAGI. This CDR3 is 19 amino acids long. V was pared by 4 bases and J by 0 bases, with 21 bases between.

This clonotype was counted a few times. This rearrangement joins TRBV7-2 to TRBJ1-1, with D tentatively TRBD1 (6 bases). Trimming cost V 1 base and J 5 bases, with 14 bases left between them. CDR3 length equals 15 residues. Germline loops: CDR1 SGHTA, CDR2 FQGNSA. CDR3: CASSLDTGINTEAFF. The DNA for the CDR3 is TGTGCCAGCAGCTTAGACACAGGGATAAATACTGAAGCTTTCTTT.

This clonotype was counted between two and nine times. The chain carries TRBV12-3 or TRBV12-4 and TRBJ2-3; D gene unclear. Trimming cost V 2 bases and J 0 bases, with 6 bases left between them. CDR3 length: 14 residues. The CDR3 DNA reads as TGTGCCAGCAGTTTAAGGAGCAGCACAGATACGCAGTATTTT. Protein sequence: CASSLRSSTDTQYF.

DNA of the CDR3: TGTGCCAGCAGTTGGCGGGGCACAGATACGCAGTATTTT. It codes for CASSWRGTDTQYF. V and J are TRBV12-3 or TRBV12-4 and TRBJ2-3; D is perhaps TRBD2 (5 bases). Trimming shortened V by 4 bases and J by 1 base, and 6 bases separated the two germline ends. CDR3 size: 13 residues.

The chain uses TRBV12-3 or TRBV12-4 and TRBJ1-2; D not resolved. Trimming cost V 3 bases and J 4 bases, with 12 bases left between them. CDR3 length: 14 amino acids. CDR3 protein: CASSFSTLGYGYTF. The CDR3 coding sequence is TGTGCCAGCAGTTTTAGCACTCTCGGCTATGGCTACACCTTC.

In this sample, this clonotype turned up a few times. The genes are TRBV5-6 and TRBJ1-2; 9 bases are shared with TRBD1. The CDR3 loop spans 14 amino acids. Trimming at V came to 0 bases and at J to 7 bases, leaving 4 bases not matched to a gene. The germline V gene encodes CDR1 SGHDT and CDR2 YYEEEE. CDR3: CASSLEQGAVGYTF. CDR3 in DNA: TGTGCCAGCAGCTTGGAACAGGGGGCGGTTGGCTACACCTTC.

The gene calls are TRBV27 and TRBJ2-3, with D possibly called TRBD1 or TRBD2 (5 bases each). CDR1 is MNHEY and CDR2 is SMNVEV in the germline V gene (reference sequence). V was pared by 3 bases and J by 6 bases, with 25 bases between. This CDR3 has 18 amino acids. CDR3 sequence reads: CASSLINYRDGQADTQYF. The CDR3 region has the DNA TGTGCCAGCAGTTTGATTAATTACCGGGACGGGCAGGCGGATACGCAGTATTTT.

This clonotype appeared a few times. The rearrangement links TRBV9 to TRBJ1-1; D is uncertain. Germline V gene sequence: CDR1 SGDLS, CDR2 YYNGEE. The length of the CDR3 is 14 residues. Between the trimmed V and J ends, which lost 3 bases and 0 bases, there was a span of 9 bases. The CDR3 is CASSGPAMNTEAFF. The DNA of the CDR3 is TGTGCCAGCAGCGGGCCAGCAATGAACACTGAAGCTTTCTTT.

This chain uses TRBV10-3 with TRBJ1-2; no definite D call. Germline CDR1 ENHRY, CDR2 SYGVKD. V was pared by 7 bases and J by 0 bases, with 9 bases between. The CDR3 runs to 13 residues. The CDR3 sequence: CAIIGAPNYGYTF. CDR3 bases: TGTGCCATCATCGGTGCCCCTAACTATGGCTACACCTTC.

In DNA form, the CDR3 reads TGCAGCGTTGAGAGAACAGGGGGAGGTACTGAAGCTTTCTTT. Its translation: CSVERTGGGTEAFF. This sequence joins TRBV29-1 and TRBJ1-1; 8 bases agree with TRBD1. Per germline, CDR1 SQVTM and CDR2 ANQGSEA. V was clipped by 3 bases and J by 5 bases; unmatched bases: 8. The length of the CDR3 is 14 residues.

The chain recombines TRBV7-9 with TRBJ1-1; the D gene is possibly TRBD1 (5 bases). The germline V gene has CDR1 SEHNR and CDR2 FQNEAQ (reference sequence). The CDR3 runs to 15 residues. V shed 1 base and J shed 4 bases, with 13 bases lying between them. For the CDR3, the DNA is TGTGCCAGCAGCTTAGGTACAGGCACTTTCACTGAAGCTTTCTTT. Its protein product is CASSLGTGTFTEAFF.

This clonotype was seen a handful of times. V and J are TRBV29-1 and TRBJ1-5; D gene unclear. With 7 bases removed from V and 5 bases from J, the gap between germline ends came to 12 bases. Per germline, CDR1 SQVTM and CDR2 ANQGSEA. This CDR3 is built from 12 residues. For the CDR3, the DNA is TGCAGCGCCTCGTGGGGAGATCAGCCCCAGCATTTT. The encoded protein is CSASWGDQPQHF.

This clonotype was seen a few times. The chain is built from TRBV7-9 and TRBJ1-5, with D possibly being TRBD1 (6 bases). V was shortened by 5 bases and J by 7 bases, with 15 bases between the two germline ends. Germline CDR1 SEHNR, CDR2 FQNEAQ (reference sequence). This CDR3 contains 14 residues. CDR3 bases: TGTGCCAGCAGCGCCGATTTGACAGGACAGCCCCAGCATTTT. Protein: CASSADLTGQPQHF.

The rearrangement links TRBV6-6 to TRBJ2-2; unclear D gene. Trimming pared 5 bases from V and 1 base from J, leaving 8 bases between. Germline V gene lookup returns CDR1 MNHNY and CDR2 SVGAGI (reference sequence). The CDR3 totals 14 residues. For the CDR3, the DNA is TGTGCCAGCAGTCCCGACTGGAACACCGGGGAGCTGTTTTTT. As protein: CASSPDWNTGELFF.

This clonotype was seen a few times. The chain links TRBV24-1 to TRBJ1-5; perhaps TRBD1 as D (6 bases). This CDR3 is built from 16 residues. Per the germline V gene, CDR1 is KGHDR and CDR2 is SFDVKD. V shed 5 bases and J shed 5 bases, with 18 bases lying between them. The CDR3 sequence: CATSASSGGRDQPQHF. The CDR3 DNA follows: TGTGCCACCAGTGCCTCCTCGGGGGGGCGCGATCAGCCCCAGCATTTT.

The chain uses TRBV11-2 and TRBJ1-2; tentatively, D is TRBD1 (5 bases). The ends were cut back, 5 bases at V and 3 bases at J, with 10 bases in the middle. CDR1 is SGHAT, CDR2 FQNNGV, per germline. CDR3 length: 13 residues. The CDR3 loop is CASSGAQYYGYTF. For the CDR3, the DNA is TGTGCCAGCAGCGGGGCGCAGTACTATGGCTACACCTTC.

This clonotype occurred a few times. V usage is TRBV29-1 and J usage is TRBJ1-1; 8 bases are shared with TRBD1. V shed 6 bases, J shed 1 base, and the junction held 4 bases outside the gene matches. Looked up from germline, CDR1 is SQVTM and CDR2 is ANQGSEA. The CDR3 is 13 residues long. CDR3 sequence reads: CSVVDRGNTEAFF. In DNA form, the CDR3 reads TGCAGCGTGGTCGACAGGGGGAACACTGAAGCTTTCTTT.

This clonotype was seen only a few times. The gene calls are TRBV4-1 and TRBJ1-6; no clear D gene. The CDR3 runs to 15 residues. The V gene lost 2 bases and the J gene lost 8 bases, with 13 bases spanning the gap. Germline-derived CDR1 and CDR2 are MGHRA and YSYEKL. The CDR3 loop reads CASSQFYGWDSPLHF. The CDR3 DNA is TGCGCCAGCAGCCAATTCTACGGGTGGGATTCACCCCTCCACTTT.

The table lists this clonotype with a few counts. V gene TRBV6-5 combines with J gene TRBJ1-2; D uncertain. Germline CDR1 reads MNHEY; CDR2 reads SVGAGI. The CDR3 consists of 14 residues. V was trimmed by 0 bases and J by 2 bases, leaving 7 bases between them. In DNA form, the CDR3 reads TGTGCCAGCAGTTACTCGGCCGGGAACTATGGCTACACCTTC. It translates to CASSYSAGNYGYTF.

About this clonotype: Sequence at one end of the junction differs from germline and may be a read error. For the CDR3, the DNA is TGTGCTAGCAGCTTAGCCGGCACCTTATGGGAGACCCAGTACTTC. Residues: CASSLAGTLWETQYF. The rearrangement links TRBV7-7 to TRBJ2-5; D not certain. This CDR3 region has 15 residues. Germline V gives CDR1 SSHAT, CDR2 FNYEAQ (reference sequence).

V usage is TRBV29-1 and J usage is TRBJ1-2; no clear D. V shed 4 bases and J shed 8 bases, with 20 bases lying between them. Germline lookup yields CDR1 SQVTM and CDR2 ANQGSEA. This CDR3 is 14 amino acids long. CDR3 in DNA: TGCAGCGTTGGACCTAAAATTAGGGCCGCGGGCTACACCTTC. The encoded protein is CSVGPKIRAAGYTF.

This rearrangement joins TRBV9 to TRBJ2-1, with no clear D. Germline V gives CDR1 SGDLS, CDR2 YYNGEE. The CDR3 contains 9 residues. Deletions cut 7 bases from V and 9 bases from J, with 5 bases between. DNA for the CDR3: TGTGCCAGCGGGGTTGAGCAGTTCTTC. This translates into CASGVEQFF.

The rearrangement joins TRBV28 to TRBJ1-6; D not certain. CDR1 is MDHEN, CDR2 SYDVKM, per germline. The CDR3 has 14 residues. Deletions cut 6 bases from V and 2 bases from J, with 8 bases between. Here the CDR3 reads CASRPGPYNSPLHF. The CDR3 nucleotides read TGTGCCAGCAGGCCCGGACCCTATAATTCACCCCTCCACTTT.

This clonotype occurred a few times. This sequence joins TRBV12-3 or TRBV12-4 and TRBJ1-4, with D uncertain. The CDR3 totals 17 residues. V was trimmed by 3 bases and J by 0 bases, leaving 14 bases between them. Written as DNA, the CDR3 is TGTGCCAGCAGTTTTTCACAGTCTCCCGCAACTAATGAAAAACTGTTTTTT. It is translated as CASSFSQSPATNEKLFF.

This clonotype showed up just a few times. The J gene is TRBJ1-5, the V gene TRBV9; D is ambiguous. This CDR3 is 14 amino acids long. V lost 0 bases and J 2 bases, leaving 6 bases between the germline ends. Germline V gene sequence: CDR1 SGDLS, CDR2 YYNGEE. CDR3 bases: TGTGCCAGCAGCGTAGACCCCCGCAATCAGCCCCAGCATTTT. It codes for CASSVDPRNQPQHF.

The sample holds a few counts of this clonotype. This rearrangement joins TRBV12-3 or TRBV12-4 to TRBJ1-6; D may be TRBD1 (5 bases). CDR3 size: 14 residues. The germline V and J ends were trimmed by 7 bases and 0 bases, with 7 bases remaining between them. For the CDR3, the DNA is TGTGCCAGCAAAGACAGCTCCTATAATTCACCCCTCCACTTT. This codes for CASKDSSYNSPLHF.

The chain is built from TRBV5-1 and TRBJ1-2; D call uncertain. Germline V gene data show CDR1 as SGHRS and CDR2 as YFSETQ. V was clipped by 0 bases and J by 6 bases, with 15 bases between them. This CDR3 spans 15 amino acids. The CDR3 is CASSLVAGRRNGYTF. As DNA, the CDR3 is TGCGCCAGCAGCTTGGTCGCCGGGAGGCGTAATGGCTACACCTTC.

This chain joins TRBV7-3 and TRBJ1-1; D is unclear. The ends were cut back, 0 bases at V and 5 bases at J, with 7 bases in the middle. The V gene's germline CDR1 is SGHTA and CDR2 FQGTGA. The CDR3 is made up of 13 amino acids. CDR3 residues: CASSLTSRTEAFF. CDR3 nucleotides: TGTGCCAGCAGCTTAACGTCGAGGACTGAAGCTTTCTTT.

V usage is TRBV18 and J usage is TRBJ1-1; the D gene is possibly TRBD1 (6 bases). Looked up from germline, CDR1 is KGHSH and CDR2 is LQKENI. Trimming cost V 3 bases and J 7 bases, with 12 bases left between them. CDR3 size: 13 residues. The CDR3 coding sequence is TGTGCCAGCTCACCTAACCGGGACAATGAAGCTTTCTTT. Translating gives CASSPNRDNEAFF.

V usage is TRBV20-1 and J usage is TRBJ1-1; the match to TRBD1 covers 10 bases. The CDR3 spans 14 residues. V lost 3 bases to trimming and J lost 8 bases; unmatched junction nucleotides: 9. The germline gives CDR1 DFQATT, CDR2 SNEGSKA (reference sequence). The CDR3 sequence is CSARGGQGLNEAFF. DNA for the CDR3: TGCAGTGCTAGGGGGGGACAGGGGCTCAACGAAGCTTTCTTT.

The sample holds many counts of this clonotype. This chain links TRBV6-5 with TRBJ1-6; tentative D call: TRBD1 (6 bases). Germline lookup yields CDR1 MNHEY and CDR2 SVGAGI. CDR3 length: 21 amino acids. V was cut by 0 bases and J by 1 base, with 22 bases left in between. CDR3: CASSYSGGRGTAGSYNSPLHF. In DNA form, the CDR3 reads TGTGCCAGCAGTTACTCGGGGGGGCGAGGCACCGCAGGGTCCTATAATTCACCCCTCCACTTT.

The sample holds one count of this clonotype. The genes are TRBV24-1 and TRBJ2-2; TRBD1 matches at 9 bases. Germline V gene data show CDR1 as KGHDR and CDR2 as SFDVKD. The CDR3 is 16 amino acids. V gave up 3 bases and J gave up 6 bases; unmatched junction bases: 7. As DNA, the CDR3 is TGTGCCACCAGTGATCCGGGACAGGGTTGGGCCGGGGAGCTGTTTTTT. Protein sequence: CATSDPGQGWAGELFF.